The 31 T cell receptor beta chains reported below all come from one sample, sequenced in a study of beta chain features in type 1 diabetes. The entirety of the isolated RNA underwent reverse transcription, so expressed TCRB transcripts were sequenced. The method was immunoSEQ multiplex PCR; TCRdb's version includes in-frame clones alone and lacks a portion of them. The sample contains roughly 500,000 clones, approximately 10% of which appear only once. The sequencing sample was made of naive CD4+ T cells from blood. The receptor set was obtained from a woman aged 18-35 years in good health.

This chain links TRBV25-1 with TRBJ1-2, with 9 bases identical to TRBD1. Per germline, CDR1 MGHDK and CDR2 SYGVNS. The CDR3 is 13 amino acids. V gave up 2 bases and J gave up 8 bases; unmatched junction bases: 3. The CDR3 region is CASSEGQGFGYTF. The CDR3 DNA follows: TGTGCCAGCAGTGAAGGACAGGGGTTCGGCTACACCTTC.

The chain carries TRBV7-8 and TRBJ2-3, with 9 positions matching TRBD2. V dropped 2 bases and J dropped 3; count of bases not matched to a gene: 9. This CDR3 region has 17 residues. The germline gives CDR1 SGHVS, CDR2 FQNEAQ. The CDR3 is CASSLHRGGGATDTQYF. The CDR3 nucleotides read TGTGCCAGCAGCTTACATCGCGGCGGGGGGGCAACAGATACGCAGTATTTT.

This clone was seen more than once but under ten times. The rearrangement joins TRBV11-2 to TRBJ2-3; D is unclear. CDR3 length: 15 residues. V lost 3 bases and J lost 2, with 12 bases in between. Germline V gives CDR1 SGHAT, CDR2 FQNNGV. This CDR3 reads CASSLRDRATDTQYF. CDR3 coding DNA: TGTGCCAGCAGCTTGCGTGACCGAGCCACAGATACGCAGTATTTT.

This clone was observed a few times. This chain links TRBV18 with TRBJ2-1, with a tentative D call TRBD1 (5 bases). The ends were cut back, 4 bases at V and 0 bases at J, with 10 bases in the middle. The germline gives CDR1 KGHSH, CDR2 LQKENI. The CDR3 is made up of 15 amino acids. The CDR3: CASSLDSLSYNEQFF. The CDR3 nucleotides are TGTGCCAGCTCACTTGACAGTCTCTCCTACAATGAGCAGTTCTTC.

This clone came up a few times. The chain carries TRBV7-2 and TRBJ2-6, with D hard to call. Trimming stripped 10 bases from V and 4 bases from J, with 14 bases between. This CDR3 is built from 14 residues. The V gene's germline CDR1 is SGHTA and CDR2 FQGNSA. This CDR3 is CATKRVAGANVLTF. CDR3 bases: TGTGCCACCAAAAGAGTGGCAGGGGCCAACGTCCTGACTTTC.

The CDR3 protein is CASSPPGQANTEAFF. DNA of the CDR3: TGCGCCAGCAGTCCCCCGGGACAGGCGAACACTGAAGCTTTCTTT. The chain is built from TRBV23-1 and TRBJ1-1; 8 bases fit TRBD1. TRBV23-1 is an open reading frame, and its role is uncertain. The CDR3 length is 15 residues. The trim removed 4 bases at V and 1 base at J, leaving 5 bases unmatched.

The chain links TRBV5-1 to TRBJ2-7, with D uncertain. In germline, CDR1 is SGHRS, CDR2 YFSETQ. The CDR3 is 14 amino acids. Trimming stripped 0 bases from V and 1 base from J, with 8 bases between. CDR3 sequence: CASSLDGLSYEQYV. The CDR3 DNA reads as TGCGCCAGCAGCTTGGATGGCTTATCCTACGAGCAGTACGTC.

This clone turned up a few times. The V call is TRBV28, the J call TRBJ2-4; possible D gene TRBD1, 6 bases. The V gene's germline CDR1 is MDHEN and CDR2 SYDVKM. This CDR3 contains 14 residues. V was trimmed by 5 bases and J by 6 bases, leaving 14 bases between them. The CDR3 here is CASSPSQGRNIQYF. DNA of the CDR3: TGTGCCAGCAGTCCCAGTCAGGGGCGAAACATTCAGTACTTC.

The genes are TRBV2 and TRBJ2-6, with 9 bases fitting TRBD1. The CDR3 is made up of 17 amino acids. Per the germline V gene, CDR1 is SNHLY and CDR2 is FYNNEI. The V gene end was trimmed by 3 bases and the J gene end by 1 base; junction bases not matched to a gene: 4. The CDR3 loop is CASSDVDRGSGANVLTF. The CDR3 DNA reads as TGTGCCAGCAGTGATGTGGACAGGGGTTCTGGGGCCAACGTCCTGACTTTC.

The chain joins TRBV2 to TRBJ2-7; D gene unclear. CDR3 length: 14 residues. The V and J ends lost 2 bases and 0 bases respectively, with 8 bases between them. Germline CDR1 and CDR2: SNHLY and FYNNEI. The CDR3 nucleotides are TGTGCCAGCAGTGAATGGGCAGTCTCCTACGAGCAGTACTTC. Translated, it gives CASSEWAVSYEQYF.

This clone was detected a few times. The chain combines TRBV4-1 with TRBJ1-5; possibly TRBD1 for D (5 bases). V was shortened by 3 bases and J by 2 bases, with 14 bases between the two germline ends. The CDR3 length is 16 residues. Germline V gives CDR1 MGHRA, CDR2 YSYEKL. CDR3 in amino acids: CASSQLGDLGNQPQHF. The CDR3, as DNA: TGCGCCAGCAGCCAGTTGGGGGACCTCGGCAATCAGCCCCAGCATTTT.

The chain joins TRBV14 to TRBJ2-7, with 12 bases matching TRBD1. The germline V gene encodes CDR1 SGHDN and CDR2 FVKESK. J was trimmed by 1 base and V by 4 bases; bases with no gene match: 5. The CDR3 contains 16 residues. The CDR3 region has the DNA TGTGCCAGCAGCCGAGGGACAGGGGGCAATTCCTACGAGCAGTACTTC. Translated: CASSRGTGGNSYEQYF.

This clone was found a few times. The chain is built from TRBV5-5 and TRBJ1-1; no clear D. CDR3 length: 13 residues. V gave up 2 bases and J gave up 1 base, with 6 bases separating them. Per the germline V gene, CDR1 is SGHKS and CDR2 is YYEKEE (reference sequence). The CDR3 DNA follows: TGTGCCAGCAGCTTCGGTCAGAACACTGAAGCTTTCTTT. Translated, it gives CASSFGQNTEAFF.

A few counts support this clone. In nucleotides, the CDR3 is TGTGCCAGCAGCCCCACAGGGGGCGGGGAGACCCAGTACTTC. It encodes CASSPTGGGETQYF. V gene TRBV5-4 combines with J gene TRBJ2-5; 9 bases are shared with TRBD1. The CDR3 sequence is 14 residues long. Trimming at V came to 4 bases and at J to 5 bases, leaving 6 bases not matched to a gene. Germline lookup yields CDR1 SGHNT and CDR2 YYREEE (reference sequence).

The V and J genes are TRBV9 and TRBJ2-5, with D possibly matching TRBD2 (6 bases). V was clipped by 3 bases and J by 5 bases, with 20 bases between them. CDR1 is SGDLS, CDR2 YYNGEE, per germline. This CDR3 comprises 16 residues. The CDR3 here is CASSAPGLDVLETQYF. CDR3 coding DNA: TGTGCCAGCAGCGCCCCGGGACTGGACGTTCTTGAGACCCAGTACTTC.

Regarding this clone: The junction departs from the called germline gene at one end, perhaps through a read error. The rearrangement links TRBV19 to TRBJ1-5; no reliable D call. Germline CDR1 is LNHDA and CDR2 is SQIVND (reference sequence). There are 12 residues in the CDR3. CDR3 loop: CASRVGNQPQHF. DNA for the CDR3: TGTGCAAGTAGGGTAGGCAATCAGCCCCAGCATTTT.

The chain uses TRBV19 and TRBJ2-3; the D call may be TRBD1 or TRBD2 (5 bases each). V lost 7 bases to trimming and J lost 0 bases, with 20 bases between them. There are 17 residues in the CDR3. Germline V CDR1 and CDR2: LNHDA, SQIVND (reference sequence). CDR3 nucleotides: TGTGCCAGTATGAAGGGACGTGTGGGGTCTAGCACAGATACGCAGTATTTT. Translating it yields CASMKGRVGSSTDTQYF.

This clone was seen more than once but under ten times. The chain employs TRBV7-2 and TRBJ1-1; no firm D call. Trimming removed 6 bases from V and 3 bases from J, with 11 bases in between. This CDR3 is 13 amino acids long. Germline loops: CDR1 SGHTA, CDR2 FQGNSA. The CDR3 region is CASSKGWYTEAFF. CDR3 bases: TGTGCCAGCAGTAAGGGCTGGTACACTGAAGCTTTCTTT.

This clone came up a few times. CDR3: CASREGHTYNEQFF. CDR3 DNA sequence: TGTGCCAGCAGAGAGGGACATACCTACAATGAGCAGTTCTTC. The chain is built from TRBV28 and TRBJ2-1; a weak D match, TRBD1 (6 bases). The CDR3 is 14 residues long. Germline V CDR1 and CDR2: MDHEN, SYDVKM. V was clipped by 6 bases and J by 2 bases, with 11 bases between them.

The V and J genes are TRBV29-1 and TRBJ2-3; no clear D gene. Germline V gene sequence: CDR1 SQVTM, CDR2 ANQGSEA. Trimming shortened V by 3 bases and J by 4 bases, and 14 bases separated the two germline ends. The CDR3 runs 14 residues. DNA of the CDR3: TGCAGCGTTGACCCGGGCCTTTCGGCAGATACGCAGTATTTT. Its translation: CSVDPGLSADTQYF.

This clone came up a few times. The CDR3 DNA follows: TGCGCCAGCAGGAATCCGGGACTAGCGAATACCTACGAGCAGTACTTC. This translates into CASRNPGLANTYEQYF. The chain uses TRBV4-3 and TRBJ2-7; 10 nucleotides agree with TRBD2. J was trimmed by 2 bases and V by 6 bases; bases with no gene match: 10. This CDR3 region has 16 residues. CDR1 and CDR2 (germline): LGHNA, YSLEER.

This clone came up a few times. CDR3 amino acids: CASSGEPGGNEQFF. DNA of the CDR3: TGTGCCAGCAGCGGGGAGCCTGGGGGTAATGAGCAGTTCTTC. The chain has TRBV6-1 and TRBJ2-1, with D perhaps TRBD1 or TRBD2 (5 bases each). V lost 6 bases to trimming and J lost 7 bases, with 16 bases between them. CDR3 length: 14 amino acids. From germline, CDR1 is MNHNS and CDR2 SASEGT.

The sample holds a few counts of this clone. CDR3 nucleotides: TGTGCCAGCAGAACCGGGACAGGGGCCGTCTCTGGGGCCAACGTCCTGACTTTC. The encoded protein is CASRTGTGAVSGANVLTF. This chain links TRBV7-9 with TRBJ2-6; TRBD1 matches 10 bases. Trimming removed 6 bases from V and 0 bases from J; junction bases left unmatched: 8. CDR1 is SEHNR and CDR2 is FQNEAQ in the germline V gene (reference sequence). This CDR3 is 18 amino acids long.

The gene calls are TRBV7-9 and TRBJ2-1; no clear D. The CDR3 contains 14 residues. V was trimmed by 4 bases and J by 1 base, leaving 8 bases between them. From germline, CDR1 is SEHNR and CDR2 FQNEAQ (reference sequence). The CDR3 DNA reads as TGTGCCAGCAGCTCCGGCCGTTCCTACAATGAGCAGTTCTTC. It is translated as CASSSGRSYNEQFF.

This clone has more than one count but fewer than ten. The chain recombines TRBV19 with TRBJ2-2; 7 bases are shared with TRBD1. Losses at the gene ends were 3 bases for V and 4 bases for J; bases not matched to a gene: 8. The CDR3 is 16 amino acids. CDR1 and CDR2 from the germline V gene are LNHDA and SQIVND (reference sequence). The CDR3 loop is CASSMATGFGTGELFF. The CDR3 nucleotides read TGTGCCAGTAGTATGGCGACAGGGTTTGGCACCGGGGAGCTGTTTTTT.

This clone was counted a few times. CDR3 DNA: TGCGCCAGCAGCCAAGATTCTCCAGGGTATTCACCCCTCCACTTT. Protein sequence: CASSQDSPGYSPLHF. The V call is TRBV4-3, the J call TRBJ1-6; D may be TRBD1 (5 bases). The CDR3 spans 15 residues. The V and J ends lost 0 bases and 8 bases respectively, with 11 bases between them. From germline, CDR1 is LGHNA and CDR2 YSLEER.

V gene TRBV9 combines with J gene TRBJ1-1, with a weak D call TRBD1 (5 bases). Germline CDR1 and CDR2: SGDLS and YYNGEE. This CDR3 spans 16 amino acids. V gave up 2 bases and J gave up 0 bases, with 14 bases separating them. CDR3 loop: CASSVSGGLVNTEAFF. In nucleotides, the CDR3 is TGTGCCAGCAGCGTTAGTGGGGGTTTGGTGAACACTGAAGCTTTCTTT.

In this sample, this clone turned up a few times. This rearrangement joins TRBV29-1 to TRBJ2-5, with D possibly TRBD1 on 5 matching bases. CDR1 SQVTM and CDR2 ANQGSEA come from the germline V gene. The germline V and J ends were trimmed by 8 bases and 0 bases, with 13 bases remaining between them. This CDR3 is built from 13 residues. CDR3 sequence (DNA): TGCAGCTCGACGCGGACATACCAAGAGACCCAGTACTTC. It encodes CSSTRTYQETQYF.

The chain uses TRBV7-9 and TRBJ2-7; weak D call: TRBD2 (5 bases). V lost 4 bases and J 3 bases, leaving 16 bases between the germline ends. CDR1 and CDR2 from the germline V gene are SEHNR and FQNEAQ (reference sequence). The CDR3 extends over 15 amino acids. The CDR3 DNA reads TGTGCCAGCAGCTCCTCACTAGGGTTATTCTACGAGCAGTACTTC. Translation gives CASSSSLGLFYEQYF.

This rearrangement joins TRBV5-4 to TRBJ2-4, with 7 bases that match TRBD1. The CDR3 has 16 amino acids. Per the germline V gene, CDR1 is SGHNT and CDR2 is YYREEE (reference sequence). The trim removed 3 bases at V and 0 bases at J, leaving 6 bases unmatched. This chain's CDR3 is CASSWGQPLAKNIQYF. The CDR3 DNA follows: TGTGCCAGCAGCTGGGGACAGCCACTAGCCAAAAACATTCAGTACTTC.

This clone was recorded a few times. The CDR3 DNA reads TGTGCCAGCAGTTTAGCCGCGGGGTTAGATACGCAGTATTTT. Translating gives CASSLAAGLDTQYF. This sequence joins TRBV28 and TRBJ2-3; D is perhaps TRBD2 (6 bases). Germline V CDR1 and CDR2: MDHEN, SYDVKM. V gave up 2 bases and J gave up 5 bases, with 11 bases separating them. The CDR3 consists of 14 residues.